What follows are 21 T cell receptor beta chains derived from one specimen sequenced in a study of post-analysis software for immune sequencing data. Whole-study findings and limits: Included in a set of about five TRBV segments more frequent in patients than controls were TRBV5-6, TRBV5-1 and TRBV20-1.

These receptors' antigens are unknown. Libraries were made from TCR beta cDNA, and they carried unique molecular identifiers. TCRdb redid the calling of the PCR reads with MiXCR, one entry per CDR3 protein. The table shows 650,000 to 850,000 distinct CDR3 sequences, with 46% occurring only once. Sequenced sample: blood. The receptors stem from a girl aged 5-17 years with multiple sclerosis.

The count of this clonotype is one. The rearrangement uses TRBV7-3 and TRBJ2-3; 9 bases fit TRBD2. V gave up 3 bases and J gave up 2 bases; unmatched junction bases: 3. The V gene's germline CDR1 is SGHTA and CDR2 FQGTGA. CDR3 length: 15 residues. The CDR3 sequence: CASSLTSGPTDTQYF. The CDR3 DNA reads TGTGCCAGCAGCTTGACTAGCGGTCCCACAGATACGCAGTATTTT.

The V call is TRBV7-6, the J call TRBJ2-1, with D possibly being TRBD2 (6 bases). Germline CDR1 is SGHVS and CDR2 is FNYEAQ. Trimming shortened V by 3 bases and J by 10 bases, and 13 bases separated the two germline ends. The CDR3 has 13 residues. The chain's CDR3 is CASSFSRAGEQFF. The CDR3 DNA reads as TGTGCCAGCAGCTTTAGCAGGGCGGGAGAGCAGTTCTTC.

This chain uses TRBV6-6 with TRBJ2-7; D unresolved. Trimming took off 6 bases at V and 2 bases at J, with 14 bases between the two ends. The CDR3 contains 14 residues. From germline, CDR1 is MNHNY and CDR2 SVGAGI (reference sequence). CDR3 nucleotide sequence: TGTGCCAGCAGCAGTACAGTCCCACCCTACGAGCAGTACTTC. It is translated as CASSSTVPPYEQYF.

The chain is built from TRBV5-5 and TRBJ2-1, with D hard to call. Germline CDR1 and CDR2: SGHKS and YYEKEE (reference sequence). V was clipped by 1 base and J by 9 bases, with 14 bases between them. The CDR3 has 14 amino acids. CDR3 sequence reads: CASSLSRPNGEQFF. DNA for the CDR3: TGTGCCAGCAGCTTGAGTAGGCCTAATGGTGAGCAGTTCTTC.

This clonotype was observed a handful of times. The rearrangement joins TRBV20-1 to TRBJ2-1; tentative D call: TRBD1 (7 bases). V lost 6 bases and J 6 bases, leaving 12 bases between the germline ends. This CDR3 contains 12 residues. Looked up from germline, CDR1 is DFQATT and CDR2 is SNEGSKA (reference sequence). In nucleotides, the CDR3 is TGCAGTGCGCGGGGACAGCTCAATGAGCAGTTCTTC. Its translation: CSARGQLNEQFF.

This clonotype has only one observation. The rearrangement uses TRBV20-1 and TRBJ2-1; D gene uncertain. Trimming pared 3 bases from V and 9 bases from J, leaving 15 bases between. This CDR3 has 13 residues. CDR1 and CDR2 (germline): DFQATT, SNEGSKA (reference sequence). In DNA form, the CDR3 reads TGCAGTGCTAGTCCCGGTACCTGGGGTGAGCAGTTCTTC. This codes for CSASPGTWGEQFF.

V gene TRBV28 combines with J gene TRBJ2-4, with D possibly matching TRBD2 (6 bases). There are 15 residues in the CDR3. V lost 5 bases and J 3 bases, leaving 14 bases between the germline ends. Germline assignment: CDR1 MDHEN and CDR2 SYDVKM. CDR3 coding DNA: TGTGCCAGCAGTACGGGGACGGGAGTCAAAAACATTCAGTACTTC. This encodes CASSTGTGVKNIQYF.

V gene TRBV6-1 combines with J gene TRBJ2-7, with D unclear. The V gene lost 2 bases and the J gene lost 2 bases, with 16 bases spanning the gap. CDR3 size: 16 residues. Germline assignment: CDR1 MNHNS and CDR2 SASEGT. Here the CDR3 reads CASSEFGSSTPYEQYF. In nucleotides, the CDR3 is TGTGCCAGCAGTGAATTCGGGTCCTCGACCCCCTACGAGCAGTACTTC.

The chain combines TRBV5-6 with TRBJ2-7, with 12 bases identical to TRBD1. Germline V CDR1 and CDR2: SGHDT, YYEEEE. This CDR3 comprises 15 residues. V gave up 2 bases and J gave up 2 bases; unmatched junction bases: 2. CDR3 in amino acids: CASSLWDRGPYEQYF. Here the CDR3 DNA reads TGTGCCAGCAGCTTATGGGACAGGGGGCCCTACGAGCAGTACTTC.

The chain carries TRBV20-1 and TRBJ1-2, with D maybe TRBD1 (5 bases). Per the germline V gene, CDR1 is DFQATT and CDR2 is SNEGSKA (reference sequence). V lost 1 base and J 7 bases, leaving 13 bases between the germline ends. The length of the CDR3 is 13 residues. The DNA of the CDR3 is TGCAGTGCTAGAGTGCGGGGGGTCCGTGGCTACACCTTC. Residues: CSARVRGVRGYTF.

The genes are TRBV12-3 or TRBV12-4 and TRBJ2-4; possible D gene TRBD1, 6 bases. Trimming left V 6 bases short and J 1 base short, with 13 bases between. This CDR3 region has 15 residues. This CDR3 is CASSWGTLAKNIQYF. In DNA, the CDR3 is TGTGCCAGCAGCTGGGGGACACTCGCCAAAAACATTCAGTACTTC.

The chain combines TRBV20-1 with TRBJ2-7, with no clear D. Trimming took off 3 bases at V and 0 bases at J, with 9 bases between the two ends. The CDR3 is 13 residues long. Germline V CDR1 and CDR2: DFQATT, SNEGSKA (reference sequence). CDR3 sequence (DNA): TGCAGTGCTAGGTTATCCTCCTCCTACGAGCAGTACTTC. Protein product: CSARLSSSYEQYF.

The V and J genes are TRBV4-2 and TRBJ1-2; the D is unclear. V dropped 2 bases and J dropped 2 bases, with 6 bases sitting between them. In germline, CDR1 is LGHNA, CDR2 YNFKEQ. The CDR3 runs to 13 residues. The CDR3 loop is CASSQTENYGYTF. The CDR3 region has the DNA TGTGCCAGCAGCCAAACGGAGAACTATGGCTACACCTTC.

This clonotype was seen a few times. V and J are TRBV11-3 and TRBJ2-1, with 7 bases lining up with TRBD2. The V segment lost 5 bases and the J segment 13 bases; nucleotides outside the gene matches: 11. Germline V gene sequence: CDR1 SGHNT, CDR2 YENEEA. CDR3 length equals 13 residues. DNA for the CDR3: TGTGCCAGCAGCCCCTATAGCGGGCCGAACCAGTTCTTC. This gives the protein CASSPYSGPNQFF.

The chain combines TRBV12-3 or TRBV12-4 with TRBJ1-5; 12 bases line up with TRBD1. The CDR3 contains 18 residues. V lost 2 bases and J lost 1; bases outside the gene matches: 6. Here the CDR3 DNA reads TGTGCCAGCAGTTTATTCCCGGGACAGGGGGCGAGCAATCAGCCCCAGCATTTT. Translated, it gives CASSLFPGQGASNQPQHF.

With respect to this clonotype: The junction shows a germline mismatch at one end, possibly a read error. J is TRBJ2-3 and V is TRBV20-1, with D possibly matching TRBD1 (6 bases). Germline V lookup: CDR1 DFQATT, CDR2 SNEGSKA (reference sequence). The CDR3 extends over 14 amino acids. DNA for the CDR3: TGCAGCCCAAAGGGGACACTTTTCACAGACACGCAGTATTTT. This translates into CSPKGTLFTDTQYF.

Only a few counts were recorded for this clonotype. The chain employs TRBV6-1 and TRBJ2-7; D gene uncertain. V lost 7 bases and J lost 0, with 7 bases in between. Germline V gives CDR1 MNHNS, CDR2 SASEGT. This CDR3 has 12 amino acids. The CDR3 here is CASTPDSYEQYF. For the CDR3, the DNA is TGTGCCAGCACGCCGGACTCCTACGAGCAGTACTTC.

Comment on this clonotype: At one boundary the junction diverges from the germline segment, which might be a read error. The chain links TRBV28 to TRBJ1-6, with D hard to call. CDR1 is MDHEN and CDR2 is SYDVKM in the germline V gene. This CDR3 has 16 residues. This CDR3 reads CVSSGTWRVGNSPLHF. CDR3 DNA: TGTGTCAGCAGTGGAACGTGGCGGGTGGGAAATTCACCCCTCCACTTT.

The J gene is TRBJ2-4, the V gene TRBV25-1; no definite D call. The J call is in doubt because the DNA end fits TRBJ2-7 better. This CDR3 has 18 amino acids. The V gene's germline CDR1 is MGHDK and CDR2 SYGVNS. The CDR3 sequence: CASSVGPANPPLDYEQYF. The CDR3 DNA sequence: TGTGCCAGCAGTGTCGGGCCAGCAAATCCTCCCCTGGATTACGAGCAGTACTTC.

This clonotype showed up just a few times. This CDR3 reads CASSFRGRYGYTF. Written as DNA, the CDR3 is TGTGCCAGCAGCTTCAGGGGGAGATATGGCTACACCTTC. The V gene is TRBV12-3 or TRBV12-4, the J gene TRBJ1-2; 7 nucleotides align to TRBD1. The length of the CDR3 is 13 residues. Trimming removed 6 bases from V and 5 bases from J; junction bases left unmatched: 6.

The V call is TRBV10-3, the J call TRBJ2-1; 9 bases line up with TRBD2. The CDR3 sequence is 17 residues long. Germline CDR1 ENHRY, CDR2 SYGVKD. With 1 base clipped from V and 5 bases from J, the junction kept 9 bases outside the gene matches. The CDR3 DNA follows: TGTGCCATCAGTGAGTTGTGGGGGACTAGCACTAACAATGAGCAGTTCTTC. It is translated as CAISELWGTSTNNEQFF.